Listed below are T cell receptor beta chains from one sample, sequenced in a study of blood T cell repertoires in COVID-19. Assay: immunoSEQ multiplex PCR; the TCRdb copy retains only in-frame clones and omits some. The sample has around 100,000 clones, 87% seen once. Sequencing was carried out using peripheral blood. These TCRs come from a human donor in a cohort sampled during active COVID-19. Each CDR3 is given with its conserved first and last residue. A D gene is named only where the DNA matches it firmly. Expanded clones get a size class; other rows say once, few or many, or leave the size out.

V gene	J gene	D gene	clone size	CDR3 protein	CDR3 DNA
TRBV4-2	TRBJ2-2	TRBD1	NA	CASSQDRGGGELTGELFF	TGTGCCAGCAGCCAGGACAGGGGGGGAGGGGAATTAACCGGGGAGCTGTTTTTT
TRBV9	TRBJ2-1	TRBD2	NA	CASSVAGGLDEQFF	TGTGCCAGCAGCGTAGCGGGAGGGCTCGATGAGCAGTTCTTC
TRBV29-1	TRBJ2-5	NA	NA	CSVGGRAETQYF	TGCAGCGTTGGGGGCAGAGCAGAGACCCAGTACTTC
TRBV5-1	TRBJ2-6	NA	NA	CASGDSSGANVLTF	TGCGCCAGCGGAGACAGCTCTGGGGCCAACGTCCTGACTTTC
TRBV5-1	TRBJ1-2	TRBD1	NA	CASSPEGTGVGYTF	TGCGCCAGCAGCCCGGAGGGGACAGGAGTTGGCTACACCTTC
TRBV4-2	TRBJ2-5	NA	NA	CASSQDSPGEETQYF	TGTGCCAGCAGCCAAGATTCTCCGGGAGAAGAGACCCAGTACTTC
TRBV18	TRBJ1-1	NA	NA	CASSQGFGTEAFF	TGTGCCAGCTCACAGGGGTTCGGCACTGAAGCTTTCTTT
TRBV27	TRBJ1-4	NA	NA	CASSSVTGEKLFF	TGTGCCAGCAGTTCAGTCACCGGGGAAAAACTGTTTTTT
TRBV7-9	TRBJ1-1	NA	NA	CASSSLPRGDGTEAFF	TGTGCCAGCAGCTCCCTCCCTCGGGGGGATGGGACTGAAGCTTTCTTT
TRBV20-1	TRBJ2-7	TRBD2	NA	CSASGLAGEHEQYF	TGCAGTGCTAGTGGACTAGCGGGAGAACACGAGCAGTACTTC
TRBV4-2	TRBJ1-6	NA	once	CASSQRSGQLSSYNSPLHF	TGTGCCAGCAGCCAAAGGAGCGGGCAACTGAGCTCCTATAATTCACCCCTCCACTTT
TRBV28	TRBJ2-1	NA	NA	CASSGTLLRQFF	TGTGCCAGCAGTGGGACTCTCCTAAGGCAGTTCTTC
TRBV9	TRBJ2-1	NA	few	CASSPDVYGTYNEQFF	TGTGCCAGCAGCCCAGATGTGTACGGGACCTACAATGAGCAGTTCTTC
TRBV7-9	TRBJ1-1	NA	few	CASSPGQGTEAFF	TGTGCCAGCAGCCCAGGGCAGGGCACTGAAGCTTTCTTT
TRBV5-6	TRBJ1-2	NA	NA	CASTGGFPYGYTF	TGTGCCAGCACCGGGGGGTTTCCTTATGGCTACACCTTC
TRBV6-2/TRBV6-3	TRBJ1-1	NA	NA	CASSYGEQGNNEAFF	TGTGCCAGCAGTTATGGGGAACAGGGTAACAATGAAGCTTTCTTT
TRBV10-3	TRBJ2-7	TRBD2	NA	CAISPWTSGSREQYF	TGTGCCATCAGTCCCTGGACTAGCGGGAGTCGCGAGCAGTACTTC
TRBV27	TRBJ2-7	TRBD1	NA	CASSTRTGINEQYF	TGTGCCAGCAGTACAAGGACAGGGATTAACGAGCAGTACTTC
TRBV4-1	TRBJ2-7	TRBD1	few	CASSHRGHRANEQYF	TGCGCCAGCAGCCACAGGGGGCACCGGGCCAACGAGCAGTACTTC
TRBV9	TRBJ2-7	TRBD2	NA	CASSGGLAEAYEQYF	TGTGCCAGCAGCGGCGGACTAGCGGAAGCCTACGAGCAGTACTTC
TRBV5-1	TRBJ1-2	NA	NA	CASSPTGGEGLRGYTF	TGCGCCAGCAGCCCGACCGGCGGGGAGGGGCTGCGGGGCTACACCTTC
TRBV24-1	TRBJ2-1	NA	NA	CATSDFLGRKQFF	TGTGCCACCAGTGATTTCCTGGGGCGTAAGCAGTTCTTC
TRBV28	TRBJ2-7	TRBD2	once	CASSPLTVRGTYEQYF	TGTGCCAGCAGTCCTCTGACAGTGCGGGGGACCTACGAGCAGTACTTC
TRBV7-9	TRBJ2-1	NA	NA	CASSLVSGLGEQFF	TGTGCCAGCAGCTTAGTAAGTGGTCTCGGGGAGCAGTTCTTC
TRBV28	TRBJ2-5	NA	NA	CASSLGEVSGETQYF	TGTGCCAGCAGTTTAGGGGAGGTGAGCGGAGAGACCCAGTACTTC
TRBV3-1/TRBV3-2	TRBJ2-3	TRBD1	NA	CASSQVGTGLMTDTQYF	TGTGCCAGCAGCCAAGTCGGGACAGGGTTGATGACAGATACGCAGTATTTT
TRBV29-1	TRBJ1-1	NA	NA	CSVLQVVNTEAFF	TGCAGCGTGCTACAGGTGGTGAACACTGAAGCTTTCTTT
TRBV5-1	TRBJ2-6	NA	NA	CASSPRTGGANVLTF	TGCGCCAGCAGCCCACGAACAGGGGGGGCCAACGTCCTGACTTTC
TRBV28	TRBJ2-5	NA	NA	CASSSLAETQYF	TGTGCCAGCAGTTCATTGGCAGAGACCCAGTACTTC
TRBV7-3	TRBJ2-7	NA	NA	CASSASRGGEQYF	TGTGCCAGCAGCGCGTCCAGGGGCGGAGAGCAGTACTTC
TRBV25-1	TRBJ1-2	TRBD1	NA	CASSEFKGGLDGYTF	TGTGCCAGCAGTGAATTTAAAGGGGGCCTGGATGGCTACACCTTC
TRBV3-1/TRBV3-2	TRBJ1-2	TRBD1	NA	CASSQGTGGRGYTF	TGTGCCAGCAGCCAAGGCACAGGGGGCCGTGGCTACACCTTC
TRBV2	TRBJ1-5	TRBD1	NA	CASRGTGVGNQPQHF	TGTGCCAGCAGGGGGACAGGGGTCGGCAATCAGCCCCAGCATTTT
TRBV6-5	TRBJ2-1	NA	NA	CATLGGTVYNEQFF	TGTGCCACCCTTGGGGGGACGGTTTACAATGAGCAGTTCTTC
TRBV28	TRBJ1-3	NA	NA	CASSLTELGGNTIYF	TGTGCCAGCAGTTTAACCGAGTTGGGCGGAAACACCATATATTTT
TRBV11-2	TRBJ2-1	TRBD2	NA	CASSLDAASGIPSSYNEQFF	TGTGCCAGCAGCTTAGATGCGGCTAGCGGGATTCCTAGCTCCTACAATGAGCAGTTCTTC
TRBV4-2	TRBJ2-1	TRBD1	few	CASSQEWDSRNEQFF	TGTGCCAGCAGCCAAGAATGGGACAGCCGCAATGAGCAGTTCTTC